Below, 9 T cell receptor beta chains from the same sample are listed, as sequenced in a study of blood T cell repertoires in COVID-19. Sequenced by immunoSEQ multiplex PCR; TCRdb stores in-frame clones only, minus some. The sample contains approximately 190,000 clones, roughly 80% of which appear only once. The material sequenced was peripheral blood. The receptors were sampled from a man aged 25-45 years with active or convalescent COVID-19.

The chain has TRBV11-2 and TRBJ2-3; D is possibly TRBD2 (7 bases). Deletions cut 5 bases from V and 7 bases from J, with 25 bases between. Germline CDR1 is SGHAT and CDR2 is FQNNGV. This CDR3 region has 17 residues. In nucleotides, the CDR3 is TGTGCCAGCAGCCTCCAGACCGGAGGGGGGGAAAGAAATACGCAGTATTTT. Translating it yields CASSLQTGGGERNTQYF.

The chain employs TRBV7-9 and TRBJ1-5, with unresolved D. Germline V gene sequence: CDR1 SEHNR, CDR2 FQNEAQ (reference sequence). Trimming stripped 3 bases from V and 3 bases from J, with 9 bases between. The CDR3 runs 14 residues. CDR3 sequence reads: CASSFPEANQPQHF. Here the CDR3 DNA reads TGTGCCAGCAGCTTCCCTGAGGCCAATCAGCCCCAGCATTTT.

The V and J genes are TRBV10-3 and TRBJ1-5; TRBD1 is a possible D gene (5 bases). This CDR3 has 14 amino acids. V was trimmed by 4 bases and J by 5 bases, leaving 12 bases between them. Germline lookup yields CDR1 ENHRY and CDR2 SYGVKD. CDR3 region: CAISVGRGDQPQHF. The CDR3 DNA reads TGTGCCATCAGTGTAGGGAGGGGCGATCAGCCCCAGCATTTT.

The genes are TRBV4-1 and TRBJ1-5; tentative D call: TRBD1 (5 bases). V was shortened by 0 bases and J by 2 bases, with 8 bases between the two germline ends. From germline, CDR1 is MGHRA and CDR2 YSYEKL. The CDR3 extends over 15 amino acids. CDR3 in DNA: TGCGCCAGCAGCCAAGAAGGGGAGGGCAATCAGCCCCAGCATTTT. It is translated as CASSQEGEGNQPQHF.

This clone was detected once. The rearrangement joins TRBV24-1 to TRBJ2-3; D remains unclear. Germline V gene lookup returns CDR1 KGHDR and CDR2 SFDVKD. This CDR3 comprises 11 residues. Trimming cost V 7 bases and J 4 bases, with 5 bases left between them. CDR3: CATRQADTQYF. The CDR3 bases are TGTGCCACCAGACAAGCAGATACGCAGTATTTT.

The rearrangement joins TRBV19 to TRBJ2-1; 7 bases are a match to TRBD2. The CDR3 runs 14 residues. V dropped 8 bases and J dropped 5; count of bases not matched to a gene: 9. The germline V gene encodes CDR1 LNHDA and CDR2 SQIVND (reference sequence). Here the CDR3 DNA reads TGTGCCAGTGGGCATGTGGGGAGGGACAATGAGCAGTTCTTC. Translation gives CASGHVGRDNEQFF.

The chain has TRBV9 and TRBJ1-4, with TRBD1 matching over 8 bases. Germline values: CDR1 SGDLS, CDR2 YYNGEE. CDR3 length equals 14 residues. The trim removed 2 bases at V and 8 bases at J, leaving 5 bases unmatched. The CDR3 sequence: CASSVVGQGEKLFF. CDR3 coding DNA: TGTGCCAGCAGCGTTGTCGGACAGGGCGAAAAACTGTTTTTT.

The chain carries TRBV9 and TRBJ2-2; a weak D match, TRBD1 (5 bases). This CDR3 contains 17 residues. Germline lookup yields CDR1 SGDLS and CDR2 YYNGEE. With 4 bases removed from V and 1 base from J, the gap between germline ends came to 17 bases. CDR3: CASSTPGRRENTGELFF. The CDR3 DNA reads TGTGCCAGCAGCACACCCGGCCGCAGGGAGAACACCGGGGAGCTGTTTTTT.

The chain links TRBV28 to TRBJ2-7, with 8 bases that match TRBD1. After removal of 6 bases from V and 3 bases from J, the junction contained 4 bases not matched to a gene. This CDR3 contains 13 residues. Germline CDR1 reads MDHEN; CDR2 reads SYDVKM. The DNA for the CDR3 is TGTGCCAGCAGCCGAGGACAGGGCTACGAGCAGTACTTC. It specifies CASSRGQGYEQYF.